The 20 T cell receptor beta chains given below trace back to one sample, sequenced in a study of beta chain features in type 1 diabetes. What was sequenced were expressed TCRB transcripts, since all of the isolated RNA had been reverse transcribed. Some clones are missing from TCRdb's copy, which holds only in-frame ones; the method was immunoSEQ multiplex PCR. This table holds 970,000 or so clones, about a sixth found once. The sample consisted of naive CD4+ T cells from blood. The receptors were sampled from a woman in her late teens or twenties in good health.

The table lists this clone with a few counts. The rearrangement uses TRBV5-4 and TRBJ2-5; 13 bases agree with TRBD2. Near its end, the DNA agrees better with TRBJ2-7, so the J call may be wrong. Germline assignment: CDR1 SGHNT and CDR2 YYREEE (reference sequence). The CDR3 has 16 amino acids. The DNA for the CDR3 is TGTGCCAGCAGCCGCGGACTAGCGGGAGCGTCCTACGAGCAGTACTTC. Protein sequence: CASSRGLAGASYEQYF.

This clone has more than one count but fewer than ten. The V call is TRBV7-3, the J call TRBJ2-1; D gene uncertain. V was pared by 2 bases and J by 0 bases, with 8 bases between. This CDR3 comprises 15 residues. Germline V lookup: CDR1 SGHTA, CDR2 FQGTGA. The CDR3 coding sequence is TGTGCCAGCAGCTTAGCGCAGGTCTCCTACAATGAGCAGTTCTTC. It translates to CASSLAQVSYNEQFF.

The CDR3 sequence: CASSLIGGDYGYTF. CDR3 nucleotides: TGTGCCAGCAGCTTAATCGGCGGAGACTATGGCTACACCTTC. The V gene is TRBV7-8, the J gene TRBJ1-2; no definite D call. The CDR3 contains 14 residues. Germline V gene sequence: CDR1 SGHVS, CDR2 FQNEAQ. V was shortened by 2 bases and J by 3 bases, with 10 bases between the two germline ends.

The chain links TRBV19 to TRBJ2-2, with TRBD1 matching over 8 bases. The CDR3 consists of 15 residues. Germline CDR1 reads LNHDA; CDR2 reads SQIVND (reference sequence). V was pared by 8 bases and J by 1 base, with 6 bases of the junction left unmatched. The CDR3 DNA follows: TGTGCCAGTCATCTGGGACAGGTGAACACCGGGGAGCTGTTTTTT. Amino acids: CASHLGQVNTGELFF.

This clone was counted only a few times. This chain connects TRBV5-1 to TRBJ2-3; TRBD1 matches 8 bases. V gave up 4 bases and J gave up 4 bases; unmatched junction bases: 8. The CDR3 is 15 amino acids. Germline CDR1 is SGHRS and CDR2 is YFSETQ. The CDR3 spells CASSVGRTGPDTQYF. In nucleotides, the CDR3 is TGCGCCAGCAGCGTCGGCCGGACAGGGCCAGATACGCAGTATTTT.

Only a few counts were recorded for this clone. This chain connects TRBV4-2 to TRBJ1-5, with D maybe TRBD1 (5 bases). Germline V lookup: CDR1 LGHNA, CDR2 YNFKEQ. V lost 2 bases, J lost 6 bases, and 11 bases lay in between. The CDR3 is made up of 14 amino acids. Here the CDR3 DNA reads TGTGCCAGCAGCCAAACGGGGGGTGCTCAGCCCCAGCATTTT. Protein sequence: CASSQTGGAQPQHF.

This clone was picked up a small number of times. The chain joins TRBV9 to TRBJ2-1; D is ambiguous. V lost 1 base and J lost 3, with 11 bases in between. The CDR3 is 15 amino acids. The germline gives CDR1 SGDLS, CDR2 YYNGEE. CDR3 amino acids: CASSVWVGDYNEQFF. In nucleotides, the CDR3 is TGTGCCAGCAGCGTATGGGTGGGCGACTACAATGAGCAGTTCTTC.

The chain uses TRBV5-4 and TRBJ2-7; perhaps TRBD2 as D (5 bases). V was clipped by 0 bases and J by 1 base, with 11 bases between them. Germline V gives CDR1 SGHNT, CDR2 YYREEE (reference sequence). This CDR3 has 15 residues. The CDR3 region has the DNA TGTGCCAGCAGCTTGGGCTCTAGCAGGTCCTACGAGCAGTACTTC. Its protein product is CASSLGSSRSYEQYF.

The rearrangement uses TRBV18 and TRBJ2-3; D gene ambiguous. CDR1 is KGHSH, CDR2 LQKENI, per germline. The CDR3 covers 14 residues. Deletions cut 2 bases from V and 6 bases from J, with 12 bases between. The CDR3 sequence is CASSPLQSPDTQYF. The CDR3 nucleotides are TGTGCCAGCTCACCATTACAGTCCCCGGATACGCAGTATTTT.

J is TRBJ1-3 and V is TRBV7-2, with D unclear. This CDR3 region has 18 residues. Germline-derived CDR1 and CDR2 are SGHTA and FQGNSA. The V end lost 5 bases, the J end lost 2 bases, and 22 bases lay between the germline ends. CDR3 DNA: TGTGCCAGCAGCGATAACCCCCGTTTGACCCTCCCTGGAAACACCATATATTTT. Translation: CASSDNPRLTLPGNTIYF. The entire variable domain, with the rest obtained from reference TRBV7-2 and TRBJ1-3, is as follows: GAGVSQSPSNKVTEKGKDVELRCDPISGHTALYWYRQSLGQGLEFLIYFQGNSAPDKSGLPSDRFSAERTGGSVSTLTIQRTQQEDSAVYLCASSDNPRLTLPGNTIYFGEGSWLTVV.

In this sample, this clone turned up a few times. This chain uses TRBV11-2 with TRBJ2-1, with TRBD1 identical over 8 bases. CDR3 size: 16 residues. Losses at the gene ends were 2 bases for V and 3 bases for J; bases not matched to a gene: 6. Per the germline V gene, CDR1 is SGHAT and CDR2 is FQNNGV. As DNA, the CDR3 is TGTGCCAGCAGCTTACTGACAGGGGTGGGCTACAATGAGCAGTTCTTC. It encodes CASSLLTGVGYNEQFF.

This clone was detected only a few times. This rearrangement joins TRBV7-3 to TRBJ2-6; TRBD1 is a possible D gene (6 bases). Germline CDR1 and CDR2: SGHTA and FQGTGA. This CDR3 region has 18 residues. V lost 3 bases and J 4 bases, leaving 19 bases between the germline ends. CDR3 protein: CASSFSGYRGTGANVLTF. The CDR3 DNA sequence: TGTGCCAGCAGCTTTAGTGGGTATAGGGGGACAGGGGCCAACGTCCTGACTTTC.

This clone came up a few times. This chain joins TRBV5-1 and TRBJ2-2; a possible D gene is TRBD2 (5 bases). Deletions cut 1 base from V and 6 bases from J, with 16 bases between. Germline assignment: CDR1 SGHRS and CDR2 YFSETQ. The CDR3 is 16 amino acids. CDR3 protein: CASSLLSGTGAGELFF. The DNA of the CDR3 is TGCGCCAGCAGCTTGTTGTCGGGAACGGGCGCCGGGGAGCTGTTTTTT.

This clone was recorded a few times. The V gene is TRBV9, the J gene TRBJ2-1; D unresolved. Looked up from germline, CDR1 is SGDLS and CDR2 is YYNGEE. The CDR3 covers 11 residues. V lost 0 bases and J lost 8, with 3 bases in between. The CDR3: CASSVAHEQFF. The CDR3 DNA reads as TGTGCCAGCAGCGTAGCGCATGAGCAGTTCTTC.

The chain recombines TRBV18 with TRBJ1-3; TRBD1 is a possible D gene (6 bases). Germline V gives CDR1 KGHSH, CDR2 LQKENI. The CDR3 length is 16 residues. The germline V and J ends were trimmed by 3 bases and 1 base, with 13 bases remaining between them. The CDR3 region is CASSPYQGTSGNTIYF. The CDR3 DNA follows: TGTGCCAGCTCACCTTATCAGGGGACTTCTGGAAACACCATATATTTT.

This clone was counted between two and nine times. At one boundary the junction diverges from the germline segment, which might be a read error. The chain couples TRBV7-2 to TRBJ2-5; TRBD1 matches 7 bases. This CDR3 is 13 amino acids long. Germline V lookup: CDR1 SGHTA, CDR2 FQGNSA. The CDR3 DNA is TGTGCCAGCAGGTTGGGGGACAGCCCTCCATTGGACTTC. Amino acids: CASRLGDSPPLDF.

This clone came up a few times. The chain joins TRBV5-1 to TRBJ2-2; 8 nucleotides line up with TRBD2. The CDR3 extends over 19 amino acids. The germline V gene has CDR1 SGHRS and CDR2 YFSETQ. The ends lost 1 base at V and 5 bases at J; junction bases unmatched: 16. CDR3 bases: TGCGCCAGCAGCTTGTACCGGGAGGGCCTTTTTAGGGCTACCGGGGAGCTGTTTTTT. Residues: CASSLYREGLFRATGELFF.

The V and J genes are TRBV2 and TRBJ1-1; no clear D. Germline V gene lookup returns CDR1 SNHLY and CDR2 FYNNEI. This CDR3 spans 13 amino acids. Trimming stripped 6 bases from V and 2 bases from J, with 10 bases between. CDR3 amino acids: CASRATVNTEAFF. The CDR3 DNA reads as TGTGCCAGCAGGGCCACAGTAAACACTGAAGCTTTCTTT.

This clone was counted only a few times. The rearrangement uses TRBV4-2 and TRBJ2-5, with D maybe TRBD2 (5 bases). V lost 4 bases to trimming and J lost 2 bases, with 17 bases between them. Germline V gives CDR1 LGHNA, CDR2 YNFKEQ. The CDR3 is made up of 16 amino acids. The CDR3 reads CASSLTGSGEQETQYF. CDR3 nucleotides: TGTGCCAGCAGCCTAACGGGGTCCGGGGAACAAGAGACCCAGTACTTC.

This chain links TRBV7-9 with TRBJ2-3; D could derive from TRBD1 or TRBD2 (7 bases each). There are 15 residues in the CDR3. Between the trimmed V and J ends, which lost 5 bases and 2 bases, there was a span of 14 bases. CDR1 is SEHNR and CDR2 is FQNEAQ in the germline V gene (reference sequence). CDR3 sequence (DNA): TGTGCCAGCAGCCAAGACAGGGACTACACAGATACGCAGTATTTT. Translating it yields CASSQDRDYTDTQYF.